The 12 T cell receptor beta chains below were found in one sample sequenced in a study of shared clonotypes between healthy human individuals. This table comes from immunoSEQ multiplex PCR, and its TCRdb copy is limited to in-frame clones, with some not included. The table has around 2,100,000 clones, about 95% seen once; the top ten hold 1% to 1.5%. CD45RO-negative cells were positively selected for CCR7, leaving out terminally differentiated effector memory CD45RA+ cells. Sequencing used naive CD8+ T cells sorted from blood. These receptors all stem from a man aged 18 to 29 in good health.

The chain couples TRBV11-2 to TRBJ2-3; 7 positions match TRBD1. The junction had 7 bases not matched to a gene; V was cut back by 4 bases and J by 6 bases. Germline V gene lookup returns CDR1 SGHAT and CDR2 FQNNGV. There are 14 residues in the CDR3. The CDR3 loop is CASSSRTGLDTQYF. The CDR3 nucleotides are TGTGCCAGCAGCTCCCGGACAGGATTGGATACGCAGTATTTT.

The chain carries TRBV7-9 and TRBJ1-4; D may be TRBD1 (5 bases). This CDR3 has 12 amino acids. Per the germline V gene, CDR1 is SEHNR and CDR2 is FQNEAQ (reference sequence). V lost 10 bases, J lost 7 bases, and 13 bases lay in between. The CDR3 region is CAIGQGGEKLFF. The CDR3, as DNA: TGTGCCATTGGGCAGGGAGGTGAAAAACTGTTTTTT.

The chain carries TRBV7-9 and TRBJ1-1; 8 nucleotides match TRBD1. The CDR3 sequence is 14 residues long. V trimming: 5 bases; J trimming: 4 bases; junction bases outside the gene matches: 6. CDR1 is SEHNR and CDR2 is FQNEAQ in the germline V gene (reference sequence). The CDR3 is CASSNTGGLTEAFF. CDR3 nucleotide sequence: TGTGCCAGCAGCAACACAGGGGGTCTCACTGAAGCTTTCTTT.

The chain recombines TRBV6-1 with TRBJ2-7; maybe TRBD2 (5 bases). Deletions cut 7 bases from V and 1 base from J, with 11 bases between. CDR1 is MNHNS and CDR2 is SASEGT in the germline V gene. CDR3 size: 13 residues. The CDR3 reads CASKPGGSYEQYF. The DNA of the CDR3 is TGTGCCAGCAAACCGGGCGGGTCCTACGAGCAGTACTTC.

On this clone itself: The same CDR3 arises from other DNA sequences in this sample as well. The V call is TRBV9, the J call TRBJ2-1, with 7 bases lining up with TRBD2. CDR3 length: 13 amino acids. The germline V gene has CDR1 SGDLS and CDR2 YYNGEE. Trimming cost V 7 bases and J 4 bases; bases outside gene matches: 5. CDR3 in DNA: TGTGCCAGCGGGGCGGGGGAATACAATGAGCAGTTCTTC. Translation: CASGAGEYNEQFF.

The chain links TRBV4-1 to TRBJ2-1; 13 bases map to TRBD2. Germline-derived CDR1 and CDR2 are MGHRA and YSYEKL. V lost 4 bases to trimming and J lost 7 bases; unmatched junction nucleotides: 7. The CDR3 length is 16 residues. DNA for the CDR3: TGCGCCAGCAGCCTGGGACTAGCGGGATCACGGAATGAGCAGTTCTTC. Translation gives CASSLGLAGSRNEQFF.

The chain recombines TRBV2 with TRBJ2-7; D gene ambiguous. The CDR3 extends over 13 amino acids. The germline gives CDR1 SNHLY, CDR2 FYNNEI. Deletions cut 6 bases from V and 5 bases from J, with 14 bases between. The CDR3 DNA sequence: TGTGCCAGCAGCTCGGACGGCGTGGACGAGCAGTACTTC. The encoded protein is CASSSDGVDEQYF.

V usage is TRBV7-9 and J usage is TRBJ2-1, with D possibly matching TRBD2 (5 bases). The CDR3 runs to 14 residues. Per the germline V gene, CDR1 is SEHNR and CDR2 is FQNEAQ (reference sequence). V lost 7 bases and J lost 0, with 10 bases in between. In DNA, the CDR3 is TGTGCCAGCATCCCTGGGAGCTCCTACAATGAGCAGTTCTTC. Translated, it gives CASIPGSSYNEQFF.

J is TRBJ2-6 and V is TRBV19; a possible D gene is TRBD2 (6 bases). V was cut by 3 bases and J by 0 bases, with 12 bases left in between. Looked up from germline, CDR1 is LNHDA and CDR2 is SQIVND (reference sequence). There are 17 residues in the CDR3. In nucleotides, the CDR3 is TGTGCCAGTAGTATGGGGGGAGGTTCCTCTGGGGCCAACGTCCTGACTTTC. This translates into CASSMGGGSSGANVLTF.

This clone was counted only a few times. The J gene is TRBJ2-1, the V gene TRBV4-1, with D unclear. Germline V CDR1 and CDR2: MGHRA, YSYEKL. V lost 2 bases and J 5 bases, leaving 4 bases between the germline ends. The CDR3 extends over 12 amino acids. CDR3 protein: CASSQWDNEQFF. The CDR3 DNA follows: TGCGCCAGCAGCCAATGGGACAATGAGCAGTTCTTC.

J is TRBJ1-1 and V is TRBV27; tentatively, D is TRBD1 (5 bases). The V gene lost 5 bases and the J gene lost 4 bases, with 11 bases spanning the gap. The CDR3 consists of 13 residues. Germline CDR1 reads MNHEY; CDR2 reads SMNVEV (reference sequence). The CDR3 region is CASSQDIVTEAFF. For the CDR3, the DNA is TGTGCCAGCAGTCAGGACATTGTCACTGAAGCTTTCTTT.

The rearrangement links TRBV11-2 to TRBJ2-5; tentatively, D is TRBD2 (6 bases). Looked up from germline, CDR1 is SGHAT and CDR2 is FQNNGV. This CDR3 is 14 amino acids long. The V end was cut by 4 bases, the J end by 2 bases, with 11 bases between. The CDR3 reads CASSSPGRQETQYF. DNA of the CDR3: TGTGCCAGCAGCTCCCCGGGGAGGCAAGAGACCCAGTACTTC.